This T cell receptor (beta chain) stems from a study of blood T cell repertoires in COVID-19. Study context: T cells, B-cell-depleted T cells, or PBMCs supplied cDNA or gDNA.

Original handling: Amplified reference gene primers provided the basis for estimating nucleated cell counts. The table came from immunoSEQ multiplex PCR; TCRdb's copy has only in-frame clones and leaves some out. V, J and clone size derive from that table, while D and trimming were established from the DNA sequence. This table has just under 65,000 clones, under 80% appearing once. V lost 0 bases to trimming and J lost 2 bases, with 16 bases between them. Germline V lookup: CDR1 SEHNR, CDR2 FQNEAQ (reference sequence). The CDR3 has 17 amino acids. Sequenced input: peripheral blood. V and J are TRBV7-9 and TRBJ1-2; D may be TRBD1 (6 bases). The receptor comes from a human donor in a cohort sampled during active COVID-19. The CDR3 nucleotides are TGTGCCAGCAGCTTAGCCGGCAGCATGGGACAAAACTATGGCTACACCTTC. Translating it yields CASSLAGSMGQNYGYTF.